This is a list of T cell receptor beta chains from one sample in a study of T cell responses to AZD1222 COVID-19 vaccine. Sequencing was performed with immunoSEQ multiplex PCR; in TCRdb, only in-frame clones are kept and a portion is missing. The sample includes 100,000 to 150,000 clones, 90% of them seen just once. The sample in question was peripheral blood, obtained on day 0 of MenACWY control vaccination. All receptors derive from an adult in good health. Both conserved end residues are part of each CDR3. The order of the fields is clone size, V gene, J gene, CDR3 protein. Where a row states a size, it is once, few, many or the class of an expanded clone; other rows omit it.

NA	TRBV7-9	TRBJ2-7	CASSWGTPEQYF
NA	TRBV27	TRBJ2-3	CASSLLMTDTQYF
NA	TRBV5-6	TRBJ2-3	CASSFRGWGDTQYF
NA	TRBV4-3	TRBJ2-2	CASSLGTVDTGELFF
NA	TRBV2	TRBJ2-1	CASSVLAGDNEQFF
NA	TRBV7-9	TRBJ1-6	CASSLEAAINSPLHF
NA	TRBV5-1	TRBJ2-4	CASSNTGGGDIQYF
NA	TRBV4-3	TRBJ2-5	CASSQEDSQETQYF
NA	TRBV2	TRBJ2-1	CASSARRDNNEQFF
NA	TRBV5-5	TRBJ1-5	CASSIGQANQPQHF
NA	TRBV2	TRBJ1-1	CASRLQGGGDTEAFF
NA	TRBV7-2	TRBJ1-4	CASSLTMGAGEKLFF
once	TRBV28	TRBJ2-7	CASSPPGIDEQYF
NA	TRBV24-1	TRBJ2-1	CATSPEVSTEQFF
NA	TRBV24-1	TRBJ1-2	CATSDPGYGYTF
NA	TRBV28	TRBJ1-5	CASRPSGGTGNNQPQHF
NA	TRBV6-5	TRBJ1-6	CASRYSPLSPLHF
once	TRBV3-1/TRBV3-2	TRBJ1-1	CASSQGGTGGARGAEAFF
NA	TRBV5-8	TRBJ2-5	CASSQGLSWETQYF
NA	TRBV19	TRBJ1-1	CASSKTGTGNTEAFF
NA	TRBV7-9	TRBJ1-6	CASSPNLNSPLHF
NA	TRBV7-2	TRBJ1-6	CASSLRRNSPLHF
NA	TRBV5-6	TRBJ2-7	CASSILGGEQYF
NA	TRBV11-1	TRBJ2-5	CASSAPGQSQETQYF
few	TRBV10-3	TRBJ2-1	CAIKTGLVDNEQFF
NA	TRBV24-1	TRBJ2-2	CATNPGGRANTGELFF
NA	TRBV6-6	TRBJ1-1	CASSYSGGAFF
once	TRBV3-1/TRBV3-2	TRBJ1-3	CASSQETVVGNTIYF
NA	TRBV21-1	TRBJ1-1	CASSKADRENTEAFF
few	TRBV6-2/TRBV6-3	TRBJ2-2	CASSPGDTNTGELFF
NA	TRBV3-1/TRBV3-2	TRBJ2-1	CATIRHNEQFF
NA	TRBV19	TRBJ2-7	CASSFSGESSYEQYF
NA	TRBV21-1	TRBJ1-5	CASSKGSGVNQPQHF
NA	TRBV2	TRBJ1-5	CASSDISGQGGQPQHF
NA	TRBV11-2	TRBJ2-1	CASSLRGGAFTYNEQFF
NA	TRBV6-5	TRBJ1-6	CASSYSGQGYSPLHF
NA	TRBV6-2/TRBV6-3	TRBJ1-1	CASSWTGVSSTEAFF
once	TRBV18	TRBJ1-2	CASSPSEKGDYGYTF
NA	TRBV2	TRBJ2-2	CASSPPGELFF
NA	TRBV2	TRBJ2-3	CASQAGGDRTDWQYF
NA	TRBV30	TRBJ2-2	CAWSPLDGRAGELFF
NA	TRBV13	TRBJ2-2	CASSLGYPGELFF
NA	TRBV7-9	TRBJ1-4	CASSFPAGNEKLFF
once	TRBV7-9	TRBJ2-7	CASSLGDRGRADF
NA	TRBV4-2	TRBJ2-7	CASSQGLAGGEQYF
NA	TRBV5-6	TRBJ2-2	CASSVQGYGELFF
NA	TRBV7-9	TRBJ1-2	CASSLLNYGYTF
NA	TRBV25-1	TRBJ2-5	CARHGGARQETQYF
NA	TRBV7-2	TRBJ1-1	CASSPFRGNTEAFF
NA	TRBV5-5	TRBJ2-7	CASSLGQDLYFSYEQYF
few	TRBV5-5	TRBJ2-7	CASSFPTGGRDEQYF
NA	TRBV28	TRBJ2-1	CASRLGTGEFLNEQFF
NA	TRBV27	TRBJ1-1	CASRLTGPMNTEAFF
NA	TRBV27	TRBJ2-3	CASSLLSGTSSADTQYF